Listed below are T cell receptor beta chains from one sample, sequenced in a study of T cell responses to AZD1222 COVID-19 vaccine. Libraries were prepared by immunoSEQ multiplex PCR; TCRdb keeps only in-frame clonotypes and omits some of them. This repertoire shows around 88,000 clones, almost 90% found once; its top ten account for around 10%. Sample: peripheral blood, taken on day 0 of MenACWY control vaccination. The receptors stem from an adult in good health. Each CDR3 is given with its conserved first and last residue. D genes are given only for firm matches. Only part of the rows carry a size: once, few, many, or a class if the clone is expanded.

CDR3 length	V gene	D gene	clone size	J gene	CDR3 protein	CDR3 DNA
17	TRBV4-3	NA	NA	TRBJ1-5	CASSQDLTGASNQPQHF	TGCGCCAGCAGCCAAGATCTAACGGGGGCTAGCAATCAGCCCCAGCATTTT
13	TRBV7-2	NA	NA	TRBJ1-2	CASRTSGTGGYTF	TGTGCCAGCAGAACCTCAGGGACCGGTGGCTACACCTTC
13	TRBV3-1/TRBV3-2	NA	NA	TRBJ1-1	CASSLRGNTEAFF	TGTGCCAGCAGCTTACGGGGGAACACTGAAGCTTTCTTT
13	TRBV20-1	TRBD2	NA	TRBJ2-1	CSASGTTYNEQFF	TGCAGTGCTAGTGGGACTACCTACAATGAGCAGTTCTTC
18	TRBV18	TRBD2	NA	TRBJ2-2	CASSPLTSGGAHTGELFF	TGTGCCAGCTCACCCCTAACTAGCGGGGGGGCCCACACCGGGGAGCTGTTTTTT
17	TRBV7-2	NA	once	TRBJ1-4	CASSLEVRRQDNEKLFF	TGTGCCAGCAGCTTAGAGGTTAGGAGGCAGGATAATGAAAAACTGTTTTTT
12	TRBV12-3/TRBV12-4	NA	NA	TRBJ1-5	CASGRANQPQHF	TGTGCCAGCGGAAGGGCCAATCAGCCCCAGCATTTT
14	TRBV6-4	NA	NA	TRBJ2-7	CASSPQAVSYEQYF	TGTGCCAGCAGCCCCCAAGCAGTCTCCTACGAGCAGTACTTC
13	TRBV9	NA	NA	TRBJ1-1	CASSVAANTEAFF	TGTGCCAGCAGCGTAGCAGCGAACACTGAAGCTTTCTTT
14	TRBV2	NA	NA	TRBJ1-3	CASTTQGSSFTIYF	TGTGCCAGCACCACCCAGGGCTCGTCTTTCACCATATATTTT
15	TRBV27	TRBD1	NA	TRBJ1-2	CASSLEGTGVYGYTF	TGTGCCAGCAGTTTAGAAGGGACAGGGGTTTATGGCTACACCTTC
15	TRBV7-9	NA	NA	TRBJ2-2	CASRLISGNTGELFF	TGTGCCAGCAGACTTATCTCAGGGAACACCGGGGAGCTGTTTTTT
13	TRBV29-1	TRBD1	NA	TRBJ1-5	CSDPKGARQPQHF	TGCAGCGACCCTAAGGGGGCTCGGCAGCCCCAGCATTTT
17	TRBV7-6	NA	few	TRBJ1-5	CASSPTNMGGSNQPQHF	TGTGCCAGCAGCCCCACTAACATGGGAGGTAGCAATCAGCCCCAGCATTTT
12	TRBV19	NA	NA	TRBJ2-2	CASSPGAGELFF	TGTGCCAGTAGTCCAGGGGCCGGGGAGCTGTTTTTT
14	TRBV3-1/TRBV3-2	NA	NA	TRBJ1-1	CASSQEWGNTEAFF	TGTGCCAGCAGCCAAGAGTGGGGGAACACTGAAGCTTTCTTT
15	TRBV3-1/TRBV3-2	TRBD2	NA	TRBJ2-3	CASSPRGASTDTQYF	TGTGCCAGCAGCCCGCGGGGGGCATCGACAGATACGCAGTATTTT
14	TRBV7-2	NA	NA	TRBJ1-3	CASSPGPSGNTIYF	TGTGCCAGCAGCCCCGGGCCCTCTGGAAACACCATATATTTT
14	TRBV30	TRBD1	NA	TRBJ2-7	CAWSLGTGGYEQYF	TGTGCCTGGTCCCTCGGGACAGGGGGCTACGAGCAGTACTTC
13	TRBV7-9	NA	NA	TRBJ2-5	CASSPVGPGTQYF	TGTGCCAGCAGCCCGGTGGGCCCGGGGACCCAGTACTTC
15	TRBV5-1	NA	NA	TRBJ2-4	CASSLAGGTKGIQYF	TGCGCCAGCAGCTTGGCCGGAGGGACAAAAGGCATTCAGTACTTC
13	TRBV30	NA	NA	TRBJ1-1	CAWSGAWQTEAFF	TGTGCCTGGAGTGGAGCGTGGCAGACTGAAGCTTTCTTT
16	TRBV4-3	TRBD2	NA	TRBJ2-1	CASSPSGGRSYNEQFF	TGCGCCAGCAGCCCTAGCGGGGGGCGCTCCTACAATGAGCAGTTCTTC
13	TRBV5-8	NA	NA	TRBJ2-4	CASSPDLLGIQYF	TGTGCCAGCAGCCCCGACCTCCTGGGCATTCAGTACTTC
16	TRBV2	NA	NA	TRBJ2-7	CASSESVRVESYEQYF	TGTGCCAGCAGTGAATCAGTGAGAGTAGAGTCCTACGAGCAGTACTTC
16	TRBV5-6	NA	once	TRBJ2-1	CASTVLKGTIYNEQFF	TGTGCCAGCACCGTCTTAAAGGGGACAATTTACAATGAGCAGTTCTTC
16	TRBV19	NA	NA	TRBJ2-1	CASSIGGPRRYNEQFF	TGTGCCAGTAGTATAGGAGGCCCGAGAAGGTACAATGAGCAGTTCTTC
13	TRBV6-5	TRBD1	once	TRBJ1-2	CASGSGTGLGYTF	TGTGCCAGCGGCTCCGGGACAGGGCTCGGCTACACCTTC
12	TRBV30	NA	NA	TRBJ1-2	CAWRGQLYGYTF	TGTGCCTGGAGAGGACAGCTCTATGGCTACACCTTC
12	TRBV7-9	NA	NA	TRBJ1-5	CASRYSNQPQHF	TGTGCCAGCAGGTACAGCAATCAGCCCCAGCATTTT
14	TRBV19	NA	NA	TRBJ1-4	CASSEQASNEKLFF	TGTGCCAGTAGTGAGCAGGCATCTAATGAAAAACTGTTTTTT
14	TRBV3-1/TRBV3-2	NA	once	TRBJ1-2	CASSQDFVNYGYTF	TGTGCCAGCAGCCAAGATTTTGTTAACTATGGCTACACCTTC
15	TRBV6-1	TRBD1	NA	TRBJ1-5	CASSEEEGAGQPQHF	TGTGCCAGCAGTGAAGAAGAGGGGGCGGGTCAGCCCCAGCATTTT
17	TRBV27	TRBD1	NA	TRBJ1-4	CASSPGQGRSTNEKLFF	TGTGCCAGCAGTCCAGGACAGGGGCGGTCAACTAATGAAAAACTGTTTTTT
12	TRBV30	TRBD1	NA	TRBJ2-7	CAWGQGDYEQYF	TGTGCCTGGGGACAGGGGGACTACGAGCAGTACTTC
15	TRBV5-4	TRBD2	NA	TRBJ2-3	CASSPVAGETVTQYF	TGTGCCAGCAGCCCCGTGGCGGGGGAAACGGTTACGCAGTATTTT
15	TRBV3-1/TRBV3-2	TRBD1	few	TRBJ2-7	CASSLGQGLGYEQYF	TGTGCCAGCAGCCTTGGACAGGGTTTGGGGTACGAGCAGTACTTC
15	TRBV19	TRBD1	NA	TRBJ1-3	CASSIGDRAGNTIYF	TGTGCCAGTAGTATCGGAGACAGGGCGGGAAACACCATATATTTT
13	TRBV15	TRBD1	NA	TRBJ1-2	CATSNTGGYGYTF	TGTGCCACCAGCAATACAGGGGGCTATGGCTACACCTTC
15	TRBV5-1	TRBD1	NA	TRBJ1-1	CASSPALSTGVEAFF	TGCGCCAGCAGCCCAGCCCTTTCGACAGGGGTTGAAGCTTTCTTT
15	TRBV11-1	TRBD1	NA	TRBJ1-6	CASSSRQGADSPLHF	TGTGCCAGCAGTTCTCGACAGGGTGCAGACTCACCCCTCCACTTT
15	TRBV6-4	TRBD1	NA	TRBJ1-4	CASSGGTGPNEKLFF	TGTGCCAGCAGTGGCGGGACAGGGCCTAATGAAAAACTGTTTTTT
17	TRBV19	TRBD1	NA	TRBJ1-2	CASSSTGGNKGNYGYTF	TGTGCCAGTAGTTCGACAGGGGGAAATAAGGGTAACTATGGCTACACCTTC
15	TRBV14	NA	NA	TRBJ2-7	CASSDQTATDYEQYF	TGTGCCAGCAGCGACCAGACAGCAACAGACTACGAGCAGTACTTC
14	TRBV5-1	NA	NA	TRBJ1-4	CASSWTGLNEKLFF	TGCGCCAGCAGCTGGACTGGCCTTAATGAAAAACTGTTTTTT
15	TRBV7-2	NA	NA	TRBJ1-1	CASSLTAQGNTEAFF	TGTGCCAGCAGCCTTACCGCTCAGGGGAACACTGAAGCTTTCTTT
16	TRBV4-1	NA	NA	TRBJ1-5	CASSQVAGTGNQPQHF	TGCGCCAGCAGCCAAGTCGCCGGGACGGGCAATCAGCCCCAGCATTTT
14	TRBV14	TRBD2	few	TRBJ2-7	CASSQLAGAYEQYF	TGTGCCAGCAGCCAACTAGCGGGGGCCTACGAGCAGTACTTC
14	TRBV10-3	TRBD2	NA	TRBJ2-3	CAIGTSGATDTQYF	TGTGCCATCGGGACTAGCGGGGCCACAGATACGCAGTATTTT
16	TRBV7-9	TRBD1	NA	TRBJ1-2	CASSLEGQVLNYGYTF	TGTGCCAGCAGCTTAGAAGGACAGGTACTTAACTATGGCTACACCTTC
14	TRBV18	TRBD2	NA	TRBJ2-1	CASSPPWDYREQFF	TGTGCCAGCTCACCCCCGTGGGACTACCGTGAGCAGTTCTTC